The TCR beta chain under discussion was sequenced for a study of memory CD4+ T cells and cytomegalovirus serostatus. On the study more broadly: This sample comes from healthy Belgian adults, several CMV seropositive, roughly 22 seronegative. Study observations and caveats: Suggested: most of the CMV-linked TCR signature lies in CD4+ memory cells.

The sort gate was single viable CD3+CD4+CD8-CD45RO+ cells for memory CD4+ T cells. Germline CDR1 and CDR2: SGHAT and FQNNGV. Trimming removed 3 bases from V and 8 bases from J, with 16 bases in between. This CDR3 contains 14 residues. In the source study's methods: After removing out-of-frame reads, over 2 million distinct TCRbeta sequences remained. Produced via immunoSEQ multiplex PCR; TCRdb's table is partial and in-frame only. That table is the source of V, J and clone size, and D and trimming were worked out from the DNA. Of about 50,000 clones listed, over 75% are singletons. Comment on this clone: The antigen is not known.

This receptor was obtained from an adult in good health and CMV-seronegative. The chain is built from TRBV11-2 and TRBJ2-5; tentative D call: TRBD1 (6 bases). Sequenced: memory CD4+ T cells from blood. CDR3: CASSFSRGSGTQYF. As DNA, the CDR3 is TGTGCCAGCAGCTTTAGCAGGGGATCTGGTACCCAGTACTTC. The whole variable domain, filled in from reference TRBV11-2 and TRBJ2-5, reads EAGVAQSPRYKIIEKRQSVAFWCNPISGHATLYWYQQILGQGPKLLIQFQNNGVVDDSQLPKDRFSAERLKGVDSTLKIQPAKLEDSAVYLCASSFSRGSGTQYFGPGTRLLVL.